In its sample, the clone carrying this T cell receptor beta chain was seen a few times. Its target is not known. TCRdb used MiXCR to reprocess the reads, holding one entry per CDR3 protein. The data contain some 450,000 distinct CDR3 sequences, 25% to 40% of them singletons. Germline V CDR1 and CDR2: SGHVS, FQNEAQ. V dropped 1 base and J dropped 5; count of bases not matched to a gene: 5. The CDR3 has 15 residues. The data were taken from a study of T cell repertoires in cytomegalovirus infection. Study overall: Public TCR beta signatures marked donors with CMV infection and the matching HLA. Study results and limitations: Across the ex vivo response, the dominant clonotypes were HLA-C-restricted CMV-specific TCR beta clonotypes. Totalled public TCR beta family frequency picked out people who carried CMV plus the relevant HLA.

Sequencing was carried out using PBMCs. J is TRBJ2-5 and V is TRBV7-8; 9 bases match TRBD1. The sequence was obtained from a human donor in good health (CMV status not recorded). Some clones in this sample may be carry-over from other donors' samples. CDR3 loop: CASSLGTGEMETQYF. In DNA form, the CDR3 reads TGTGCCAGCAGCTTAGGGACAGGGGAAATGGAGACCCAGTACTTC.